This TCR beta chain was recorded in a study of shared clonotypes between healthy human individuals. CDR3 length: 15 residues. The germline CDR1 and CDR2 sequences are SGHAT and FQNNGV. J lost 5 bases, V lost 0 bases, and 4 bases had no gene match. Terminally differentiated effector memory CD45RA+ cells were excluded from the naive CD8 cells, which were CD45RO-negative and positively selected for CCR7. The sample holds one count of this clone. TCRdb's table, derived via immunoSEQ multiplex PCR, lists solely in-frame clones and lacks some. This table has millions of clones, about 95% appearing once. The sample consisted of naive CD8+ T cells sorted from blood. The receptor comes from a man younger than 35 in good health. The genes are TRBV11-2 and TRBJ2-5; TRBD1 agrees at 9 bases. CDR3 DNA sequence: TGTGCCAGCAGCTTAGAAGGACAGGGGAGCGAGACCCAGTACTTC. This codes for CASSLEGQGSETQYF. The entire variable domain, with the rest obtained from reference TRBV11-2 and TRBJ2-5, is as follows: EAGVAQSPRYKIIEKRQSVAFWCNPISGHATLYWYQQILGQGPKLLIQFQNNGVVDDSQLPKDRFSAERLKGVDSTLKIQPAKLEDSAVYLCASSLEGQGSETQYFGPGTRLLVL.